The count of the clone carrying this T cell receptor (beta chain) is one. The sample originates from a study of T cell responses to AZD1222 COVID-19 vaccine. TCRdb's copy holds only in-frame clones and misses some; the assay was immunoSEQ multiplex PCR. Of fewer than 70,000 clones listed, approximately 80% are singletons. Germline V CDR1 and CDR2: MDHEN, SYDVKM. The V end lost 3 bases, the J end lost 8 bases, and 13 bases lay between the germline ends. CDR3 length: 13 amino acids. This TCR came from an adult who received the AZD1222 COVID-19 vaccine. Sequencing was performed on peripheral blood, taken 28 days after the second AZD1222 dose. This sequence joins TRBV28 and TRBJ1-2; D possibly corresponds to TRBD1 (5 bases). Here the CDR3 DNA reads TGTGCCAGCAGTTTGGGGCAAGTGTGGGGCTACACCTTC. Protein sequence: CASSLGQVWGYTF.